These 2 T cell receptor beta chains came from one sample sequenced in a study of identical twins. TCRdb used MiXCR to reprocess the 5' RACE reads, holding one entry per CDR3 protein. Of about 700,000 distinct CDR3 sequences listed, over 5% were seen once; the top ten hold 1.5% to 2%. Sequencing input: naive T cells sorted from blood. These receptors were obtained from a man aged 18 to 30 in good health.

Ten or more counts support this clonotype. The chain employs TRBV5-1 and TRBJ2-7; D might be TRBD2 (6 bases). Germline V lookup: CDR1 SGHRS, CDR2 YFSETQ. CDR3 length equals 13 residues. The V end lost 5 bases, the J end lost 3 bases, and 12 bases lay between the germline ends. This chain's CDR3 is CASRGRTNYEQYF. DNA of the CDR3: TGCGCCAGCAGGGGCCGGACTAACTACGAGCAGTACTTC.

This clonotype was detected ten times or more. The J gene is TRBJ2-7, the V gene TRBV29-1, with 7 bases matching TRBD1. The CDR3 length is 14 residues. CDR1 and CDR2 from the germline V gene are SQVTM and ANQGSEA. Trimming took 7 bases from V and 0 from J; bases not matched to a gene: 9. Written as DNA, the CDR3 is TGCAGCGCGCTAGAGGGACAGTACTCCTACGAGCAGTACTTC. Protein product: CSALEGQYSYEQYF.